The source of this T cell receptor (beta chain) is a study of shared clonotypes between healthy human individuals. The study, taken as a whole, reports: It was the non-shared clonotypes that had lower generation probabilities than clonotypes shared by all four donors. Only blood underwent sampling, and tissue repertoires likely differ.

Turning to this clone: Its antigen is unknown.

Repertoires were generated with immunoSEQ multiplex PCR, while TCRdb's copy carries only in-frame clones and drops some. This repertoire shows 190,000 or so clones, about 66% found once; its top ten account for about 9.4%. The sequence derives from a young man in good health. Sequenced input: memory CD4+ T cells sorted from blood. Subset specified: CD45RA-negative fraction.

The CDR3 sequence is CASSPGQGELGGYTF. The CDR3 DNA sequence: TGTGCCAGCAGCCCCGGACAGGGGGAATTGGGGGGCTACACCTTC. The V call is TRBV9, the J call TRBJ1-2; 10 bases align to TRBD1. V lost 4 bases, J lost 8 bases, and 11 bases stayed unmatched. CDR3 length: 15 residues. Germline V CDR1 and CDR2: SGDLS, YYNGEE.